One sample yielded the 5 T cell receptor beta chains listed below, sequenced in a study of cytomegalovirus exposure and HLA in healthy donors. The PCR was carried out with 60 Vbeta primers and 13 Jbeta primers. TCRdb's copy holds only in-frame clones and misses some; the assay was immunoSEQ multiplex PCR. In the table there are about 90,000 clones, roughly 83% of which are singletons. The sample consisted of PBMCs. These receptors were obtained from a man aged 18 to 30 in good health and CMV-seronegative.

The chain employs TRBV5-5 and TRBJ2-7; no reliable D call. Germline CDR1 is SGHKS and CDR2 is YYEKEE (reference sequence). V gave up 1 base and J gave up 2 bases, with 13 bases separating them. CDR3 length equals 15 residues. The CDR3 reads CASSLSTGGPYEQYF. CDR3 nucleotide sequence: TGTGCCAGCAGCTTGAGCACTGGCGGTCCCTACGAGCAGTACTTC.

The gene calls are TRBV27 and TRBJ2-7; TRBD2 is a possible D gene (6 bases). The V gene lost 8 bases and the J gene lost 13 bases, with 15 bases spanning the gap. CDR1 MNHEY and CDR2 SMNVEV come from the germline V gene (reference sequence). The CDR3 contains 10 residues. CDR3 sequence reads: CASGSPGRYF. CDR3 nucleotide sequence: TGTGCCAGCGGATCCCCCGGGAGATACTTC.

The chain's CDR3 is CASSYSRGSGGYTF. The CDR3 DNA reads as TGTGCCAGCAGTTACTCGAGAGGGAGCGGTGGCTACACCTTC. The chain employs TRBV6-5 and TRBJ1-2; D gene ambiguous. Trimming took 0 bases from V and 7 from J, leaving 12 bases between them. The CDR3 contains 14 residues. CDR1 is MNHEY and CDR2 is SVGAGI in the germline V gene.

The chain couples TRBV5-5 to TRBJ2-7; perhaps TRBD1 as D (5 bases). The ends were cut back, 4 bases at V and 0 bases at J, with 8 bases in the middle. Germline values: CDR1 SGHKS, CDR2 YYEKEE (reference sequence). CDR3 length equals 13 residues. CDR3 region: CASSADTSYEQYF. The CDR3 DNA follows: TGTGCCAGCAGCGCGGACACCTCCTACGAGCAGTACTTC.

The chain combines TRBV9 with TRBJ2-3, with D unresolved. The CDR3 loop spans 14 amino acids. The germline V gene encodes CDR1 SGDLS and CDR2 YYNGEE. Trimming cost V 4 bases and J 2 bases, with 11 bases left between them. The DNA of the CDR3 is TGTGCCAGCAGCCCCGCTATCGACACAGATACGCAGTATTTT. It yields the protein CASSPAIDTDTQYF.